A selection of T cell receptor beta chains follows, all from one sample in a study of blood T cell repertoires in COVID-19. Clones were sequenced by immunoSEQ multiplex PCR, and TCRdb holds only the in-frame ones, with some missing. The table has about 13,000 clones, about 90% seen once. The sequenced sample was peripheral blood. Receptor source: a human donor with active COVID-19. The donor label of this sample is uncertain. Both conserved end residues are part of each CDR3. A D gene is named only where the DNA matches it firmly. A row's size may be missing; if present it is once, few, many or a size class.

J gene	D gene	V gene	clone size	CDR3 protein	CDR3 DNA
TRBJ1-5	-	TRBV6-6	once	CASNIGTQGGQPQHF	TGTGCCAGCAATATAGGGACCCAGGGAGGTCAGCCCCAGCATTTT
TRBJ1-2	-	TRBV4-3	-	CASSQDATHYGYTF	TGCGCCAGCAGCCAAGATGCGACACACTATGGCTACACCTTC
TRBJ2-2	TRBD2	TRBV6-5	few	CASNNREDGELFF	TGTGCCAGCAACAATCGGGAGGACGGGGAGCTGTTTTTT
TRBJ2-7	TRBD1	TRBV7-8	-	CASSSKRAGTDYEQYF	TGTGCCAGCAGCTCTAAGAGAGCCGGGACAGACTACGAGCAGTACTTC
TRBJ2-5	-	TRBV27	-	CASRGWGRAQETQYF	TGTGCCAGCAGAGGTTGGGGGCGCGCCCAAGAGACCCAGTACTTC
TRBJ1-3	-	TRBV14	-	CASSPLGPGNTIYF	TGTGCCAGCAGCCCTCTGGGGCCTGGAAACACCATATATTTT
TRBJ1-5	TRBD1	TRBV27	-	CASSQGVLGNQPQHF	TGTGCCAGCAGCCAGGGGGTGTTGGGCAATCAGCCCCAGCATTTT
TRBJ2-2	-	TRBV18	-	CASSPSKNTGELFF	TGTGCCAGCTCACCGAGCAAGAACACCGGGGAGCTGTTTTTT
TRBJ2-7	TRBD1	TRBV6-2/TRBV6-3	-	CASSPPPGQSYEQYF	TGTGCCAGCAGCCCTCCGCCGGGACAGAGCTACGAGCAGTACTTC
TRBJ2-1	-	TRBV9	-	CASSLQGFSYNEQFF	TGTGCCAGCAGCTTGCAGGGTTTCTCCTACAATGAGCAGTTCTTC
TRBJ2-1	TRBD1	TRBV7-6	-	CASSLDRGPYNEQFF	TGTGCCAGCAGCTTAGACAGGGGGCCGTACAATGAGCAGTTCTTC